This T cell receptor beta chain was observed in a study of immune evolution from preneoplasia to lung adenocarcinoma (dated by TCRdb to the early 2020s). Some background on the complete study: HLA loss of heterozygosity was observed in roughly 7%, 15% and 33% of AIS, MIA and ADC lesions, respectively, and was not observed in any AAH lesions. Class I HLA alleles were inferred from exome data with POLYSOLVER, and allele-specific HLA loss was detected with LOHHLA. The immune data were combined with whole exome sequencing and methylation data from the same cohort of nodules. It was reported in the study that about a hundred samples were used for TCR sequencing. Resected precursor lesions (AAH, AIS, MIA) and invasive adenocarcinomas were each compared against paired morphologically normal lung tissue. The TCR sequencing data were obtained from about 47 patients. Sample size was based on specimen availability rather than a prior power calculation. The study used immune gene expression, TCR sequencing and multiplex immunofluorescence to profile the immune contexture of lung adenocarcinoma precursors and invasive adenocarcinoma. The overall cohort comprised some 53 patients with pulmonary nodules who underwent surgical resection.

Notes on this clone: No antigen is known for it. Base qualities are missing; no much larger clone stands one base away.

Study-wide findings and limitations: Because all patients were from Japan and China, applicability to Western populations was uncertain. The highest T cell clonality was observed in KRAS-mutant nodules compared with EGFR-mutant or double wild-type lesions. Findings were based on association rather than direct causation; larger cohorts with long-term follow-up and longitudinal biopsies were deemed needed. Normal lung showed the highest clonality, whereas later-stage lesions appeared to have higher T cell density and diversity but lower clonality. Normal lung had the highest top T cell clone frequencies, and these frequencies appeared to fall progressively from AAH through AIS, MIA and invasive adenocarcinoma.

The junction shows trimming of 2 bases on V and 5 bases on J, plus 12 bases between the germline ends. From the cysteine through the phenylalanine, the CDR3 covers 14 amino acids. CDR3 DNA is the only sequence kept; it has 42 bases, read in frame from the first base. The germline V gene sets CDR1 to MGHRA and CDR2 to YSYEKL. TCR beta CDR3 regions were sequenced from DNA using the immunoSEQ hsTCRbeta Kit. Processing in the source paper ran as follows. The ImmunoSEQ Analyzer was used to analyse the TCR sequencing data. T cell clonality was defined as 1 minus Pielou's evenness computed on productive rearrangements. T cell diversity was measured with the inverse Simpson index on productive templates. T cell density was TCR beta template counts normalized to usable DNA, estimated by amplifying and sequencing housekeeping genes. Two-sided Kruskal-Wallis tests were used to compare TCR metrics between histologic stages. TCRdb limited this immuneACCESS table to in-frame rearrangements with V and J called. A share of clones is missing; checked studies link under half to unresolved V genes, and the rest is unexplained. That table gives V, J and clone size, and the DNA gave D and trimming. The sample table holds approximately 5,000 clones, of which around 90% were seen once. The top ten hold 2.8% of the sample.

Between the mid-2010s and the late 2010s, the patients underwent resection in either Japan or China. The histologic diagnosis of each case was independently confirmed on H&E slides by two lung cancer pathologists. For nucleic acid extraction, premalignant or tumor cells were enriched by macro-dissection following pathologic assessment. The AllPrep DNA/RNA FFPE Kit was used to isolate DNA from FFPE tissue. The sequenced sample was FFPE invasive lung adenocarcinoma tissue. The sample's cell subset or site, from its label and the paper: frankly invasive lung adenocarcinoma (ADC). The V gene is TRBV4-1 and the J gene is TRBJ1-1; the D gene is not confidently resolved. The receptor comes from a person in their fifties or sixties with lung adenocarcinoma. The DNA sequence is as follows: TGCGCCAGCAGCCAACTCCTGTCTGGAACTGAAGCTTTCTTT. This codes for CASSQLLSGTEAFF.